This T cell receptor (beta chain) emerged from a study of T cell changes during pregnancy in multiple sclerosis. Data came from immunoSEQ multiplex PCR; TCRdb stores just in-frame clones and leaves some out. Here the sample spans nearly 110,000 clones, about nine tenths being singletons. Trimming took off 7 bases at V and 2 bases at J, with 14 bases between the two ends. CDR1 is ENHRY, CDR2 SYGVKD, per germline. The CDR3 is 14 amino acids. The TCR was taken from a female donor in good health, enrolled as a control in a pregnancy study. This sample comprised peripheral blood, obtained in the third trimester of pregnancy. This chain links TRBV10-3 with TRBJ1-2; D may be TRBD1 (5 bases). The CDR3 DNA reads TGTGCCATCAAAGGGGAACTAAAGAACTATGGCTACACCTTC. Its translation is CAIKGELKNYGYTF.